The source of this T cell receptor (beta chain) is a study of cytomegalovirus exposure and HLA in healthy donors. Regarding this clone: The antigen remains undetermined.

With 60 Vbeta and 13 Jbeta primers, the PCR was carried out. TCRdb keeps only in-frame clones here, not all; method: immunoSEQ multiplex PCR. The sample consists of about 130,000 clones, under 90% of them appearing once. Overall study results and limits: Relative to equally common others, HLA-associated TCR beta chains showed greater clonal expansion in a later analysis. Several V segments, TRBV6-2 and TRBV6-3 among them, could not be told apart and were dropped. In a later analysis, the majority of CMV-associated beta chains seemingly showed HLA restriction. The only immune exposure information that was available was CMV serostatus.

The junction had 11 bases not matched to a gene; V was cut back by 5 bases and J by 5 bases. The germline gives CDR1 LNHDA, CDR2 SQIVND (reference sequence). This CDR3 contains 16 residues. The sample was PBMCs. The receptor's source is a woman in her thirties or forties in good health and CMV-seronegative. This chain connects TRBV19 to TRBJ1-1; 10 nucleotides line up with TRBD1. CDR3 residues: CASSYAGQGRATEAFF. The CDR3, as DNA: TGTGCCAGTAGTTACGCGGGACAGGGGCGGGCGACTGAAGCTTTCTTT.